These T cell receptor beta chains were read from a single sample in a study of OX40 agonist ivuxolimab in advanced cancers. The assay was immunoSEQ multiplex PCR, and TCRdb's table has in-frame clones only and misses some. Here the sample spans tens of thousands of clones, roughly 91% being singletons. Sequencing used CD4+ or CD8+ T cells sorted from blood, obtained in a trial of the OX40 agonist ivuxolimab. The receptors stem from an adult with an advanced solid tumor such as melanoma, head and neck, liver or kidney cancer. CDR3s include the opening cysteine and the closing phenylalanine or tryptophan. Each record gives: V gene, J gene, clone size, D gene, CDR3 protein, CDR3 DNA. A D gene is named only where the DNA matches it firmly. The size field is filled for only some rows; it gives once, few, many or a size class.

>TRBV11-2|TRBJ2-2|.|.
CASIPYPLNTGELFF
TGTGCCAGCATCCCATATCCTCTGAACACCGGGGAGCTGTTTTTT
>TRBV5-1|TRBJ2-5|.|.
CASSLGIGAQRQETQYF
TGCGCCAGCAGCCTGGGGATCGGGGCACAACGCCAAGAGACCCAGTACTTC
>TRBV11-2|TRBJ2-7|.|.
CASSLDVGAIGEQYF
TGTGCCAGCAGCTTAGATGTAGGGGCAATAGGGGAGCAGTACTTC
>TRBV28|TRBJ2-4|few|TRBD2
CASSPGLAGAGAAKNIQYF
TGTGCCAGCAGTCCGGGACTAGCGGGAGCTGGGGCGGCCAAAAACATTCAGTACTTC
>TRBV29-1|TRBJ2-4|.|.
CSVDSGSIQYF
TGCAGCGTTGACTCCGGAAGCATTCAGTACTTC
>TRBV25-1|TRBJ1-1|.|TRBD1
CASRDRVTTEAFF
TGTGCCAGCCGGGACAGGGTAACGACTGAAGCTTTCTTT
>TRBV7-2|TRBJ1-1|.|.
CASSQTGGSAEAFF
TGTGCCAGCAGCCAGACGGGGGGATCAGCTGAAGCTTTCTTT
>TRBV25-1|TRBJ1-5|.|.
CASSEYRLNQPQHF
TGTGCCAGCAGTGAATACCGCTTAAATCAGCCCCAGCATTTT
>TRBV6-1|TRBJ2-3|.|TRBD2
CASSGLGGRLDTQYF
TGTGCCAGCAGCGGCCTGGGCGGGAGGCTGGATACGCAGTATTTT
>TRBV28|TRBJ2-4|.|.
CASSFASSRKNIQYF
TGTGCCAGCAGTTTTGCGTCTAGCAGAAAAAACATTCAGTACTTC
>TRBV9|TRBJ2-2|.|.
CASSTRGAGTNTGELFF
TGTGCCAGCAGCACCCGGGGAGCGGGTACGAACACCGGGGAGCTGTTTTTT
>TRBV5-6|TRBJ2-3|.|.
CASSSGGAGNTQYF
TGTGCCAGCAGCTCCGGTGGGGCAGGCAATACGCAGTATTTT
>TRBV27|TRBJ1-5|few|TRBD1
CASRNRGRGFQPQHF
TGTGCCAGCAGAAACAGGGGGCGGGGGTTTCAGCCCCAGCATTTT
>TRBV6-6|TRBJ1-2|.|.
CASSDSYGYTF
TGTGCCAGCAGTGACAGCTATGGCTACACCTTC
>TRBV11-2|TRBJ1-2|.|.
CASSLPENYGYTF
TGTGCCAGCAGCTTACCGGAAAACTATGGCTACACCTTC
>TRBV19|TRBJ1-5|.|.
CASSIYGQEKQPQHF
TGTGCCAGTAGTATATATGGGCAGGAAAAGCAGCCCCAGCATTTT
>TRBV6-1|TRBJ1-5|.|.
CASSQQGGNQPQHF
TGTGCCAGCAGTCAACAGGGTGGCAATCAGCCCCAGCATTTT
>TRBV20-1|TRBJ1-1|.|.
CSARDGGKAFF
TGCAGTGCTAGAGACGGGGGGAAAGCTTTCTTT
>TRBV28|TRBJ1-3|.|TRBD1
CASRSDREGNTIYF
TGTGCCAGCAGATCTGACAGGGAGGGAAACACCATATATTTT
>TRBV4-2|TRBJ2-3|once|TRBD2
CASSQELAGGSDTQYF
TGTGCCAGCAGCCAAGAACTAGCGGGAGGATCAGATACGCAGTATTTT
>TRBV11-2|TRBJ1-2|once|TRBD1
CASSPSTGGGYGYTF
TGTGCCAGCAGCCCAAGCACAGGGGGCGGCTATGGCTACACCTTC
>TRBV9|TRBJ1-2|.|.
CASSVSISNGYTF
TGTGCCAGCAGCGTTTCAATCTCGAATGGCTACACCTTC
>TRBV29-1|TRBJ2-3|.|.
CSVIRSLGTDTQYF
TGCAGCGTTATCAGATCCTTGGGCACAGATACGCAGTATTTT
>TRBV2|TRBJ1-2|.|.
CASSEDLNYGYTF
TGTGCCAGCAGTGAAGACTTAAACTATGGCTACACCTTC
>TRBV19|TRBJ2-4|.|.
CASSRTLAKNIQYF
TGTGCCAGTAGTAGGACCCTAGCCAAAAACATTCAGTACTTC
>TRBV9|TRBJ2-7|few|.
CASSEHYMAYEQYF
TGTGCCAGCAGCGAACACTATATGGCCTACGAGCAGTACTTC
>TRBV19|TRBJ2-7|.|TRBD1
CASRNRDRGSEQYF
TGTGCCAGTAGAAACCGGGACAGGGGAAGCGAGCAGTACTTC